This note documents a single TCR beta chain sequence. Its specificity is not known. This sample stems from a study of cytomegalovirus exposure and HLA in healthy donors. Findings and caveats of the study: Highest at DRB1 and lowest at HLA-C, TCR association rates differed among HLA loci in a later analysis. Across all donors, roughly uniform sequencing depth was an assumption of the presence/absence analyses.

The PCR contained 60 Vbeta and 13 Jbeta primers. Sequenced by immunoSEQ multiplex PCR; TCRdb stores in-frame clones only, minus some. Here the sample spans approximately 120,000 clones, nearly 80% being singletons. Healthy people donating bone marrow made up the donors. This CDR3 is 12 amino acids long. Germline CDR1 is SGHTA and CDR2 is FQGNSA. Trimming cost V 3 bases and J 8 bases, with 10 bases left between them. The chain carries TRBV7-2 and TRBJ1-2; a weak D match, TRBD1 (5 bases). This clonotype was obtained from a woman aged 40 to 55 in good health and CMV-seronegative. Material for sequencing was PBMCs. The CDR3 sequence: CASSFETVGYTF. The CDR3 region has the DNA TGTGCCAGCAGCTTTGAGACAGTCGGCTACACCTTC.